This is a list of T cell receptor beta chains from one sample in a study of cytomegalovirus exposure and HLA in healthy donors. Libraries were prepared by immunoSEQ multiplex PCR; TCRdb keeps only in-frame clonotypes and omits some of them. Here the sample spans almost 65,000 clones, 80% to 90% being singletons. Sequenced material: PBMCs. The source of these receptors is a woman aged 18-29 years in good health and CMV-seronegative. Each CDR3 is given with its conserved first and last residue. D genes are given only for firm matches. Size tells how often a clone was seen (once, few, many) or the class of an expanded clone, and some rows leave it out.

clone size	V gene	J gene	D gene	CDR3 protein	CDR3 DNA
-	TRBV4-1	TRBJ2-7	TRBD1	CASSQPGQGLREQYF	TGCGCCAGCAGCCAGCCGGGACAGGGGTTAAGGGAGCAGTACTTC
-	TRBV7-2	TRBJ2-2	-	CASSLGSSNTGELFF	TGTGCCAGCAGCTTGGGCAGTTCGAACACCGGGGAGCTGTTTTTT
-	TRBV6-6	TRBJ2-7	TRBD1	CASRTETGKGFEQYF	TGTGCCAGCAGAACCGAGACAGGGAAGGGTTTCGAGCAGTACTTC
-	TRBV19	TRBJ1-5	-	CASSINRSNQPQHF	TGTGCCAGTAGTATAAACAGAAGCAATCAGCCCCAGCATTTT
-	TRBV7-9	TRBJ1-2	TRBD1	CASSMRTGGGGYTF	TGTGCCAGCAGCATGCGGACAGGGGGAGGAGGCTACACCTTC
-	TRBV6-1	TRBJ1-5	-	CASSDPTSIGGGQPQHF	TGTGCCAGCAGTGACCCCACAAGCATCGGGGGAGGGCAGCCCCAGCATTTT
-	TRBV5-1	TRBJ1-1	-	CASSFSRGGTEAFF	TGCGCCAGCAGCTTCAGCAGGGGCGGAACTGAAGCTTTCTTT
once	TRBV7-8	TRBJ1-2	-	CASSYRFLNYGYTF	TGTGCCAGCAGCTACAGGTTCCTGAACTATGGCTACACCTTC
-	TRBV7-2	TRBJ1-2	TRBD1	CASSYPATGFGGYTF	TGTGCCAGCAGCTACCCTGCGACAGGGTTTGGCGGCTACACCTTC
-	TRBV4-3	TRBJ1-2	-	CASSQVGREGYTF	TGCGCCAGCAGCCAAGTTGGGAGGGAGGGCTACACCTTC
-	TRBV7-2	TRBJ1-5	-	CASSLVGQQPQHF	TGTGCCAGCAGCTTAGTGGGGCAGCAGCCCCAGCATTTT
-	TRBV19	TRBJ2-4	TRBD1	CASSIGTEILNIQYF	TGTGCCAGTAGTATTGGGACAGAGATCTTAAACATTCAGTACTTC
-	TRBV5-5	TRBJ2-3	TRBD1	CASSLSPGQLKPDTQYF	TGTGCCAGCAGCTTGTCTCCGGGACAGCTAAAACCAGATACGCAGTATTTT
-	TRBV28	TRBJ2-3	-	CASSLPTSTDTQYF	TGTGCCAGCAGTTTGCCTACTAGCACAGATACGCAGTATTTT
-	TRBV19	TRBJ2-5	TRBD2	CASSIELSGGEETQYF	TGTGCCAGTAGTATAGAACTTAGCGGGGGAGAAGAGACCCAGTACTTC
-	TRBV28	TRBJ2-7	-	CASSPTVPYEQYF	TGTGCCAGCAGTCCGACAGTACCCTACGAGCAGTACTTC
once	TRBV9	TRBJ1-1	TRBD1	CASSSHRGQGTEAFF	TGTGCCAGCAGCTCTCACAGGGGGCAGGGCACTGAAGCTTTCTTT
-	TRBV7-2	TRBJ2-7	TRBD1	CASSRWTGTYEQYF	TGTGCCAGCAGCCGCTGGACAGGCACCTACGAGCAGTACTTC
-	TRBV7-8	TRBJ1-4	-	CASSLFPLGGNEKLFF	TGTGCCAGCAGCTTATTTCCTCTGGGGGGTAATGAAAAACTGTTTTTT
-	TRBV2	TRBJ2-1	-	CASARIRQFF	TGTGCCAGCGCCAGGATCCGGCAGTTCTTC
once	TRBV7-9	TRBJ2-7	TRBD2	CASSGRTSGSTSYEQYF	TGTGCCAGCAGCGGACGGACTAGCGGGAGCACCTCCTACGAGCAGTACTTC
-	TRBV28	TRBJ1-1	-	CASSSADRRRAFF	TGTGCCAGCAGTTCGGCAGATAGGAGGAGAGCTTTCTTT
few	TRBV7-9	TRBJ2-7	TRBD2	CASTRLAGVESYEQYF	TGTGCCAGCACCCGACTAGCGGGGGTAGAGTCCTACGAGCAGTACTTC
-	TRBV4-2	TRBJ2-7	-	CASSDWERAGEQYF	TGTGCCAGCAGCGATTGGGAGCGGGCGGGGGAGCAGTACTTC
once	TRBV28	TRBJ2-4	TRBD1	CASSLIPLTGPRGKNIQYF	TGTGCCAGCAGTTTAATCCCCCTGACAGGGCCAAGAGGGAAAAACATTCAGTACTTC
-	TRBV4-2	TRBJ2-1	-	CASSQAADEQFF	TGTGCCAGCAGCCAAGCCGCGGATGAGCAGTTCTTC